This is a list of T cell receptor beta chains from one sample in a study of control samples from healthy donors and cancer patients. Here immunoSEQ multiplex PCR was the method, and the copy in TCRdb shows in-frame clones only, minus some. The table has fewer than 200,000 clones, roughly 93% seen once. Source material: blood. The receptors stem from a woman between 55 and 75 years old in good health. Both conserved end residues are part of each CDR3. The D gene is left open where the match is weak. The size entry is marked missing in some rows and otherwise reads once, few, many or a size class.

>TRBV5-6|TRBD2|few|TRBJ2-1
TGTGCCAGCAGCTTGGTTCTAGCGGGGAGCAATGAGCAGTTCTTC
CASSLVLAGSNEQFF
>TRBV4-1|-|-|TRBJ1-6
TGCGCCAGCAGCATGGGACTGCATAATTCACCCCTCCACTTT
CASSMGLHNSPLHF
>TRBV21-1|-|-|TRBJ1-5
TGTGCCAGTCAAGAGAGGCCATTCTTTGGGCCCCAGCATTTT
CASQERPFFGPQHF
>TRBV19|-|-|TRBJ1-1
TGTGCCAGTAGTGACTTTATCGGGCAGAACCCTATGAACACTGAAGCTTTCTTT
CASSDFIGQNPMNTEAFF
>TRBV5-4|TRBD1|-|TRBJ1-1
TGTGCCAGCAGCTTGGGTGGCAGGGGGTCGAACACTGAAGCTTTCTTT
CASSLGGRGSNTEAFF
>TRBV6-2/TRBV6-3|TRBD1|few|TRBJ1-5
TGTGCCAGCAGTTACGGGGGACAGGGGGCTCAGCCCCAGCATTTT
CASSYGGQGAQPQHF
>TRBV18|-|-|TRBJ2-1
TGTGCCAGCTCACCCCAAAGGACAGTAGGCTCCTACAATGAGCAGTTCTTC
CASSPQRTVGSYNEQFF
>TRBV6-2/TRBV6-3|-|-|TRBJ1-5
TGTGCCAGCAGTGACGGGGGCGGGAATCAGCCCCAGCATTTT
CASSDGGGNQPQHF
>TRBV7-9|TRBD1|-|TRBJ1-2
TGTGCCAGCAGTAGGGGGCGGGGCTACACCTTC
CASSRGRGYTF
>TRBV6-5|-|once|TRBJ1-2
TGTGCCAGCAGTTACTCCTCGACAGCCTATGGCTACACCTTC
CASSYSSTAYGYTF
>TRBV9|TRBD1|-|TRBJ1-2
TGTGCCAGCAGCGTAGTCGACAGGGGGATTGAAGGCTACACCTTC
CASSVVDRGIEGYTF
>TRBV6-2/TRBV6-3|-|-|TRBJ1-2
TGTGCCAGCAGTGCCAACTATGGCTACACCTTC
CASSANYGYTF
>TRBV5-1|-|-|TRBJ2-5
TGCGCCAGCAGAGAGGGACATCCGTACCAAGAGACCCAGTACTTC
CASREGHPYQETQYF
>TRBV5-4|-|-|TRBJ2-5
TGTGCCAGCAGCTTGGCCGTTCCAGGGGCCCAAGAGACCCAGTACTTC
CASSLAVPGAQETQYF
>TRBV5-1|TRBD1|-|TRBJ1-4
TGCGCCAGCAGCTTGTTGGGACAGGGTAATGAAAAACTGTTTTTT
CASSLLGQGNEKLFF
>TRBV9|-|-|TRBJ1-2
TGTGCCAGCAGCGGCCTGCACGCCTCCCCCCTCCGTCATTACTATGGCTACACCTTC
CASSGLHASPLRHYYGYTF
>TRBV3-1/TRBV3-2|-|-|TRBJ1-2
TGTGCCAGCAGCCAGGTGGGAGGGGCTAGCTACACCTTC
CASSQVGGASYTF
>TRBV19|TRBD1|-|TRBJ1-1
TGTGCCAGTAGTCTAAGACAGGGGGCATTGCCTGTGGCTTTCTTT
CASSLRQGALPVAFF
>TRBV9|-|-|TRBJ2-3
TGTGCCAGCAGCGTAGGTGGCCGAGGGGGGCGCACAGATACGCAGTATTTT
CASSVGGRGGRTDTQYF
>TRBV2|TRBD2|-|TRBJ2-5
TGTGCCAGCAGTGATCGGACTAGCGGTATAACCCAGTACTTC
CASSDRTSGITQYF
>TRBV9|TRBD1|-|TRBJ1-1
TGTGCCAGCGCGAGACAGGGGGGACTGAACACTGAAGCTTTCTTT
CASARQGGLNTEAFF
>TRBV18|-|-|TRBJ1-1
TGTGCCAGCTCCCAGGGAGGGGACACTGAAGCTTTCTTT
CASSQGGDTEAFF
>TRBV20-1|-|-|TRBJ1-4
TGCAGTGCCAGTGGGAGGGCAGCAACTAATGAAAAACTGTTTTTT
CSASGRAATNEKLFF
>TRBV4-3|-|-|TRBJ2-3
TGCGCCAGCAGCCAAGGCACTAGAGGCCCCACAGATACGCAATATTTT
CASSQGTRGPTDTQYF
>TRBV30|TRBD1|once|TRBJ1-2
TGTGCCTGGATGGGGACAGGGAATAGTTATGGCTACACCTTC
CAWMGTGNSYGYTF
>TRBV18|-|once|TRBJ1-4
TGTGCCAGCTCACCACAAGGCGCGGATAGAGAAAAACTGTTTTTT
CASSPQGADREKLFF
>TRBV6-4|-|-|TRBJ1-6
TGTGCCAGCAGTGAGGTCGCCCGAGCCGCGGCCCTCCACTTT
CASSEVARAAALHF
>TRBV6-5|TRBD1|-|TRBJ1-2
TGTGCCAGCATTAGAGGACAGGGGGTGTCATATGGCTACACCTTC
CASIRGQGVSYGYTF
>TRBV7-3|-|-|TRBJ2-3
TGTGCCAGCAGCCGCTCTGGAGGAGCGGTGGCGCTTCGTACAGATACGCAGTATTTT
CASSRSGGAVALRTDTQYF
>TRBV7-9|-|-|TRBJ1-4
TGTGCCAGCAGCTTAGCCGCGACCGTTACTAATGAAAAACTGTTTTTT
CASSLAATVTNEKLFF
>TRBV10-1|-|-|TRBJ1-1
TGCGCCAGCAGTGAGTCTTACGCCCCGACCACTGAAGCTTTCTTT
CASSESYAPTTEAFF
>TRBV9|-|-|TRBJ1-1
TGTGCCAGCAGCAGGGGGACTGAAGCTTTCTTT
CASSRGTEAFF
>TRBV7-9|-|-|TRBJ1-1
TGTGCCAGCACCCCGGGAAGGACGAACACTGAAGCTTTCTTT
CASTPGRTNTEAFF
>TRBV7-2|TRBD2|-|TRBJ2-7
TGTGCCAGCAGCATGCGTGGAGCGCTAGCGGGGGGCTACGAGCAGTACTTC
CASSMRGALAGGYEQYF
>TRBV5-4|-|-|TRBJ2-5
TGTGCCAGCAGCTTGGGTGGGGCAGTGGGGGTGTCGGAGACCCAGTACTTC
CASSLGGAVGVSETQYF
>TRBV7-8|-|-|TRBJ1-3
TGTGCCAGCACCCCATGGGGACGGGCGACGTCAGGGAGTGGAAACACCATATATTTT
CASTPWGRATSGSGNTIYF
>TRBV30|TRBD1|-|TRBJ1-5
TGTGCCTGGAGCCCGGGACAGGGGGCTTTTCAGCCCCAGCATTTT
CAWSPGQGAFQPQHF
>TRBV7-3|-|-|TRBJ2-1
TGTGCCAGCAGCTTATACGGGGGAGAGGGCTACAATGAGCAGTTCTTC
CASSLYGGEGYNEQFF
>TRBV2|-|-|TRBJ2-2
TGTGCCAGCAGAGGGGGGGCCGATGTCACCGGGGAGCTGTTTTTT
CASRGGADVTGELFF
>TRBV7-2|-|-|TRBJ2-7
TGTGCCAGCAGCTTAGCGGAGGGGTTAGCTTACGAGCAGTACTTC
CASSLAEGLAYEQYF
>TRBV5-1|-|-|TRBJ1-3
TGCGCCAGCAGCTTGGACGCTGGAAACACCATATATTTT
CASSLDAGNTIYF
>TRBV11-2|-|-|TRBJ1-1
TGTGCCAGCAGCCTAGAGTACACTGAAGCTTTCTTT
CASSLEYTEAFF
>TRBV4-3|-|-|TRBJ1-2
TGCGCCAGCAGCCAAGATTTCTATGGCTACACCTTC
CASSQDFYGYTF
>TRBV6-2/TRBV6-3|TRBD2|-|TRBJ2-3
TGTGCCAGCAGTTACTCGACAGGTAGCGGGGGGGATACGCAGTATTTT
CASSYSTGSGGDTQYF
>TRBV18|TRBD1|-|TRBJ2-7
TGTGCCAGCTCACCCCTGGACAGGGGGATTGCCTACGAGCAGTACTTC
CASSPLDRGIAYEQYF
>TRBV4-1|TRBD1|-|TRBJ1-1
TGCGCCAGCGACCCTGGCAGGGGGCGTGAAGCTTTCTTT
CASDPGRGREAFF
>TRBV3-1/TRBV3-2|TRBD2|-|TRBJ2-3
TGTGCCAGCAGCCAAGATGGTCCAGCGGGGGGGTATAGGGCGCAGTATTTT
CASSQDGPAGGYRAQYF
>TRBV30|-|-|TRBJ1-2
TGTGCCTGGAGTCCCGGGACGCATGGCTACACCTTC
CAWSPGTHGYTF
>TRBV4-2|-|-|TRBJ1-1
TGTGCCAGCAGCCAAGGTATTGTCTTTCTGGACACTGAAGCTTTCTTT
CASSQGIVFLDTEAFF
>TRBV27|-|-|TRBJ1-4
TGTGCCAGCAGTTTATTAACAACTAATGAAAAACTGTTTTTT
CASSLLTTNEKLFF
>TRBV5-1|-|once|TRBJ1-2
TGCGCCAGCAGCCCGGACAGTCCGCCATCTAACTATGGCTACACCTTC
CASSPDSPPSNYGYTF